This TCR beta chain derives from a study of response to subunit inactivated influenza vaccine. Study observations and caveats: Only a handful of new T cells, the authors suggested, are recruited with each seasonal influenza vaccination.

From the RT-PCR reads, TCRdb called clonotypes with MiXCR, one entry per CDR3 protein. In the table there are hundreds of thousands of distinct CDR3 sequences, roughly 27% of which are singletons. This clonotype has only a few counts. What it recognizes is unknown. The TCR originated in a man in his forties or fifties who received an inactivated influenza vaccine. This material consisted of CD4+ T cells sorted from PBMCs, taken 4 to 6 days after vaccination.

For the CDR3, the DNA is TGTGCCAGCAGTTACGGGGGGTGGGGAAACACCGGGGAGCTGTTTTTT. Translation gives CASSYGGWGNTGELFF. This chain connects TRBV6-5 to TRBJ2-2; possibly TRBD2 for D (6 bases). The CDR3 length is 16 residues. Trimming removed 2 bases at V and 2 bases at J, with 12 bases between. Germline loops: CDR1 MNHEY, CDR2 SVGAGI.